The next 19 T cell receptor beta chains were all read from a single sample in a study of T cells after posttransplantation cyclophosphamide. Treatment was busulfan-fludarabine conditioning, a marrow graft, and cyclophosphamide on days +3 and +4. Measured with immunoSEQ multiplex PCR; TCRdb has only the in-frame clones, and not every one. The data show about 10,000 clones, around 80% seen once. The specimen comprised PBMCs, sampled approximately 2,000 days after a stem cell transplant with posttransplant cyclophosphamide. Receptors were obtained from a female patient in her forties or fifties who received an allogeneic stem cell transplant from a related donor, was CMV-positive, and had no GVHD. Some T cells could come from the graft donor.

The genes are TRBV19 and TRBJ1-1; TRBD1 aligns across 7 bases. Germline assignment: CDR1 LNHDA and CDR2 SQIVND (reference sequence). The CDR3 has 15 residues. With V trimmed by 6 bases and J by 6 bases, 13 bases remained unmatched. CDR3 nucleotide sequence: TGTGCCAGTAGCAACACCTACGGACAGGTCCCTGAAGCTTTCTTT. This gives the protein CASSNTYGQVPEAFF.

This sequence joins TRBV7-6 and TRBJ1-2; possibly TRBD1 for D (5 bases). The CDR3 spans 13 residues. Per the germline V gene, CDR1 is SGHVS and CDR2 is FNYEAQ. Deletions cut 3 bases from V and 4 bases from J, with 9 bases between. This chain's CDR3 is CASSLGGGYGYTF. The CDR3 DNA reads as TGTGCCAGCAGCTTGGGGGGGGGCTATGGCTACACCTTC.

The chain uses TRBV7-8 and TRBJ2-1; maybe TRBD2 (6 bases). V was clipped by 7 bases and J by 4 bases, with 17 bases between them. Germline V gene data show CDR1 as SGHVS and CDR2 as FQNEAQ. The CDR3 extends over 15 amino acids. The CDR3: CASNPGLRTYNEQFF. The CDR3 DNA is TGTGCCAGCAACCCGGGACTCCGGACTTACAATGAGCAGTTCTTC.

CDR3 region: CASSLRIGGTEAFF. CDR3 sequence (DNA): TGTGCCAGCAGCTTAAGGATCGGGGGCACTGAAGCTTTCTTT. The rearrangement links TRBV5-8 to TRBJ1-1; D might be TRBD1 (5 bases). V lost 2 bases, J lost 4 bases, and 12 bases lay in between. CDR1 and CDR2 from the germline V gene are SGHTS and YDEGEE. The CDR3 covers 14 residues.

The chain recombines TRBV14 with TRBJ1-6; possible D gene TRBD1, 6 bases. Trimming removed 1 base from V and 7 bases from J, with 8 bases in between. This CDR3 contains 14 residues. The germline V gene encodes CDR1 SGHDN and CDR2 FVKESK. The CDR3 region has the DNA TGTGCCAGCAGCCAAGGACAGGCGAATTCACCCCTCCACTTT. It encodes CASSQGQANSPLHF. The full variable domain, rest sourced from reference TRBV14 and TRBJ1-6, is EAGVTQFPSHSVIEKGQTVTLRCDPISGHDNLYWYRRVMGKEIKFLLHFVKESKQDESGMPNNRFLAERTGGTYSTLKVQPAELEDSGVYFCASSQGQANSPLHFGNGTRLTVT.

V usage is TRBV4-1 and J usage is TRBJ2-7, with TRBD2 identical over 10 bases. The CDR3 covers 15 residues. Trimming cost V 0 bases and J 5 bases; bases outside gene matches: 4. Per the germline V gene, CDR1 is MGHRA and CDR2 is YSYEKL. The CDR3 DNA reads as TGCGCCAGCAGCCAAGATGAGCGGGGGGGCGACGAGCAGTACTTC. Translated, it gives CASSQDERGGDEQYF.

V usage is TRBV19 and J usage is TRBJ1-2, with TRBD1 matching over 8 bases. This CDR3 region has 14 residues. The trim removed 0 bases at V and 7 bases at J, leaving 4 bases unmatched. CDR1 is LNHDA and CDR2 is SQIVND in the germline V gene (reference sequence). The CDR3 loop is CASSIDRRGLGYTF. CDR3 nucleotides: TGTGCCAGTAGTATAGATCGCAGGGGGCTTGGCTACACCTTC.

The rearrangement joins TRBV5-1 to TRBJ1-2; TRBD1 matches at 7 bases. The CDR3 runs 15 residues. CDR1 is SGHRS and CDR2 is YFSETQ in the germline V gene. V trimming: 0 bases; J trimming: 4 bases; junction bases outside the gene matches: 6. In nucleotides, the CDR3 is TGCGCCAGCAGCTTGGGGACAGGCCCCTCCTATGGCTACACCTTC. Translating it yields CASSLGTGPSYGYTF.

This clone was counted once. The CDR3 coding sequence is TGCGCCAGCAGCTTAAATTCCCTGACAGGGGTAGCCGCAGATACGCAGTATTTT. This codes for CASSLNSLTGVAADTQYF. The V call is TRBV5-1, the J call TRBJ2-3; 8 positions agree with TRBD1. Germline trimming cut 2 bases from V and 4 bases from J; bases unmatched to any gene: 15. The CDR3 consists of 18 residues. Germline V gene lookup returns CDR1 SGHRS and CDR2 YFSETQ.

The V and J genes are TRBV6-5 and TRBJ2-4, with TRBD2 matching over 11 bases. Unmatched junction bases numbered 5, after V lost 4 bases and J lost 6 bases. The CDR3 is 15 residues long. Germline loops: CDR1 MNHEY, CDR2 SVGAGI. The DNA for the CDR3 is TGTGCCAGCAGTTCGTTAGCGGGGGGGCCAAACATTCAGTACTTC. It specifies CASSSLAGGPNIQYF.

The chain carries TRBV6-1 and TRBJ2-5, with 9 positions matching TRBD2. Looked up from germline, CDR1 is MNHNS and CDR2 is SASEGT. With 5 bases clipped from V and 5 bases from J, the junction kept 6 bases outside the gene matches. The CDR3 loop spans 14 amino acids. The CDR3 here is CASSKRGAGETQYF. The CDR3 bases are TGTGCCAGCAGTAAGCGGGGGGCGGGGGAGACCCAGTACTTC.

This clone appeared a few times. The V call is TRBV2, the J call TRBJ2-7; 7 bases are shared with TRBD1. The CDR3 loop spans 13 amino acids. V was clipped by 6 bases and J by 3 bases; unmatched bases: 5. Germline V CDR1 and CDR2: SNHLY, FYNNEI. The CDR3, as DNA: TGTGCCAGCAGCCGGGACAGTGACTACGAGCAGTACTTC. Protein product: CASSRDSDYEQYF. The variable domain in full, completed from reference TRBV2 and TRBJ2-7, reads EPEVTQTPSHQVTQMGQEVILRCVPISNHLYFYWYRQILGQKVEFLVSFYNNEISEKSEIFDDQFSVERPDGSNFTLKIRSTKLEDSAMYFCASSRDSDYEQYFGPGTRLTVT.

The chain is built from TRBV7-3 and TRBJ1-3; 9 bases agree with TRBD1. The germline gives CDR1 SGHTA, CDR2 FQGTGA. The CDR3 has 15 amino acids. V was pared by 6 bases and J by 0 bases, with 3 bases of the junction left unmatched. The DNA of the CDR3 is TGTGCCAGCAGTCAGACAGGGGGCTCTGGAAACACCATATATTTT. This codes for CASSQTGGSGNTIYF.

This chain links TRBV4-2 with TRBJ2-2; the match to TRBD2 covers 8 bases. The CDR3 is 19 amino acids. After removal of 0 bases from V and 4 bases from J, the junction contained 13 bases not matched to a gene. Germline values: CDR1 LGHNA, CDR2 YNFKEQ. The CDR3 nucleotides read TGTGCCAGCAGCCAAGATTGGGGCTTGAGCGGGGGCCTCACCGGGGAGCTGTTTTTT. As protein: CASSQDWGLSGGLTGELFF.

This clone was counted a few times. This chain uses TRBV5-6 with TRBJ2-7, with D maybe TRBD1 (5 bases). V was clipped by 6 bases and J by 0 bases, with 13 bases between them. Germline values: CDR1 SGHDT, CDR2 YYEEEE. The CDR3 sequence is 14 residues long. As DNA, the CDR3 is TGTGCCAGCACCTGGGGCAGGGTCTCCTACGAGCAGTACTTC. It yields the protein CASTWGRVSYEQYF.

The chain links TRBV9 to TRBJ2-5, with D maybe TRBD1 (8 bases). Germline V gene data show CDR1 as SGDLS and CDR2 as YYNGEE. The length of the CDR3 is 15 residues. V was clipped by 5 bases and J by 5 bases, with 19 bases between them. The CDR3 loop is CASSQGAGDWETQYF. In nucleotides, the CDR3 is TGTGCCAGCAGTCAGGGGGCGGGGGACTGGGAGACCCAGTACTTC.

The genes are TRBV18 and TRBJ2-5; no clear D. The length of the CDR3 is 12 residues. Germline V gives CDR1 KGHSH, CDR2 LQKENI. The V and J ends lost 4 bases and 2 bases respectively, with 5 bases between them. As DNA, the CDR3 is TGTGCCAGCTCACAATATCAAGAGACCCAGTACTTC. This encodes CASSQYQETQYF. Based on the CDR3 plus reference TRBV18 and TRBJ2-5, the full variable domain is NAGVMQNPRHLVRRRGQEARLRCSPMKGHSHVYWYRQLPEEGLKFMVYLQKENIIDESGMPKERFSAEFPKEGPSILRIQQVVRGDSAAYFCASSQYQETQYFGPGTRLLVL.

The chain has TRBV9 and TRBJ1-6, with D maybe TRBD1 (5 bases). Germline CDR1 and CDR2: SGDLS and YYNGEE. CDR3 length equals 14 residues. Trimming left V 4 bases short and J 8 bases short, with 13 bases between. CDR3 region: CASSTRQLDSPLHF. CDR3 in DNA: TGTGCCAGCAGCACCCGACAGTTAGATTCACCCCTCCACTTT.

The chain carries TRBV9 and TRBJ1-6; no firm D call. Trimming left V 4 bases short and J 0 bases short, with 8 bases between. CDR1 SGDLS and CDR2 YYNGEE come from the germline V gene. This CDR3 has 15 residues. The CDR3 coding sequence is TGTGCCAGCAGCAGAGAGAGCTCCTATAATTCACCCCTCCACTTT. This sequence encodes CASSRESSYNSPLHF.